Detailed here is one TCR beta chain. Its cognate antigen is unknown. TCRdb called the reads again in MiXCR, with one record for every CDR3 protein. Here the sample spans approximately 590,000 distinct CDR3 sequences, approximately 40% being singletons. The source of the sample is a study of T cell repertoires in cytomegalovirus infection. Across the whole study: In the study, CMV epitopes included recently identified HLA-C-restricted and well-studied HLA-B-restricted ones. Both CMV infection and a matching HLA type were indicated by public TCR beta signatures.

Whole-study results and caveats: The cumulative frequency of public TCR beta families distinguished individuals who carried CMV together with the relevant HLA. What dominated the ex vivo response were HLA-C-restricted CMV-specific TCR beta clonotypes.

This CDR3 is built from 13 residues. The V gene's germline CDR1 is SGHDT and CDR2 YYEEEE. V dropped 2 bases and J dropped 14 bases, with 14 bases sitting between them. This sample comprised cultured PBMCs, obtained from culture after CMV antigen stimulation. This chain links TRBV5-6 with TRBJ1-6; weak D call: TRBD1 (6 bases). The TCR sequence derives from a human donor in good health (CMV status not recorded). Some clones in this sample may be carry-over from other donors' samples. For the CDR3, the DNA is TGTGCCAGCAGCTTAACAGGGTGGATGGCCCTCCACTTT. Translation gives CASSLTGWMALHF.